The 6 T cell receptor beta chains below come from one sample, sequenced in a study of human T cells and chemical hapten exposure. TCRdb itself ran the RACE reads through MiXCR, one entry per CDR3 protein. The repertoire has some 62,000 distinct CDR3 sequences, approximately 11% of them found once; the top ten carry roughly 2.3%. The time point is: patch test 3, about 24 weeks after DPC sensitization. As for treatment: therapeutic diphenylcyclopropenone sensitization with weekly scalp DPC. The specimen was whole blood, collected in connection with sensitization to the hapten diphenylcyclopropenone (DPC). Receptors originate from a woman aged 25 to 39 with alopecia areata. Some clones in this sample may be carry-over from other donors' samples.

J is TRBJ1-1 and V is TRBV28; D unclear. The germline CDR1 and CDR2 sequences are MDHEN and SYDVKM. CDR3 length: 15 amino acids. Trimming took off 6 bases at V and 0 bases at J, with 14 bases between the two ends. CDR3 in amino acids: CASSPRTEMNTEAFF. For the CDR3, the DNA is TGTGCCAGCAGCCCACGGACGGAGATGAACACTGAAGCTTTCTTT.

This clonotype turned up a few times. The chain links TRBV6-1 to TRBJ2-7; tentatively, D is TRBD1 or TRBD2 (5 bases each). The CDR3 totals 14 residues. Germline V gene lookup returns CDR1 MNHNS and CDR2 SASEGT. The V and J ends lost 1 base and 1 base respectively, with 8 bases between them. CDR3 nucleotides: TGTGCCAGCAGTGAAGGGGGGAGATCCTACGAGCAGTACTTC. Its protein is CASSEGGRSYEQYF.

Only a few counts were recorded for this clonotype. CDR3 residues: CASSLVASRNKQYF. In DNA form, the CDR3 reads TGTGCCAGCAGCTTAGTAGCCTCGCGGAACAAACAGTATTTT. This chain connects TRBV7-2 to TRBJ2-3; D unclear. The CDR3 contains 14 residues. Trimming took off 1 base at V and 12 bases at J, with 17 bases between the two ends. Germline values: CDR1 SGHTA, CDR2 FQGNSA.

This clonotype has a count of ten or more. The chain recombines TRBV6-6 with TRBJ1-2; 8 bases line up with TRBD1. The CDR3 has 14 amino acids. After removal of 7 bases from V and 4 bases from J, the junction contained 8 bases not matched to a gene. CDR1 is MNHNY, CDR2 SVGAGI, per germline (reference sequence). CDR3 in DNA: TGTGCCAGCAATTTCCGGGACAGGCTCTATGGCTACACCTTC. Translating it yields CASNFRDRLYGYTF.

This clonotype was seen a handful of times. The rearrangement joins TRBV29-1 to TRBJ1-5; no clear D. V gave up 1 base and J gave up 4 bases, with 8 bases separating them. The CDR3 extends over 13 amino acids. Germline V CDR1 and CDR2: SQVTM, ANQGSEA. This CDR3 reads CSVEVGINQPQHF. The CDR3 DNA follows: TGCAGCGTTGAAGTAGGGATTAATCAGCCCCAGCATTTT.

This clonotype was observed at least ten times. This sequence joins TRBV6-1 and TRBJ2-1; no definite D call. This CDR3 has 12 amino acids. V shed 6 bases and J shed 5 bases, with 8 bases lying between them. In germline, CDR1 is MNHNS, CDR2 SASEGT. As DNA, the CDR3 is TGTGCCAGCAGCCGTATAGACAATGAGCAGTTCTTC. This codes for CASSRIDNEQFF.